A selection of T cell receptor beta chains follows, all from one sample in a study of cytomegalovirus exposure and HLA in healthy donors. The table came from immunoSEQ multiplex PCR; TCRdb's copy has only in-frame clones and leaves some out. This table holds tens of thousands of clones, about two thirds found once. Sequencing used PBMCs. The receptors were gathered from a woman aged 40 to 50 in good health and CMV-seropositive. CDR3s include the opening cysteine and the closing phenylalanine or tryptophan. A D gene is named only where the DNA matches it firmly. A clone size is listed for some rows: how often the clone was seen (once, few, many), or a class if it is expanded.

>.|.|TRBV5-4|TRBJ2-3
TGTGCCAGCAGCCTTGGGGGGGGCGCCACAGATACGCAGTATTTT
CASSLGGGATDTQYF
>.|.|TRBV4-1|TRBJ2-1
TGCGCCAGCAGCCTGGGAACAGGGTGGGGAAATGAGCAGTTCTTC
CASSLGTGWGNEQFF
>.|.|TRBV19|TRBJ2-1
TGTGCCAGTAGTGTAAACCGGGACACTGAGCAGTTCTTC
CASSVNRDTEQFF
>.|.|TRBV29-1|TRBJ1-2
TGCAGCGTTGGTCAGGACTATGGCTACACCTTC
CSVGQDYGYTF
>.|.|TRBV2|TRBJ1-3
TGTGCCAGCAGTCAAGGGGAGGGACGGAGGGGAAACACCATATATTTT
CASSQGEGRRGNTIYF
>.|.|TRBV6-1|TRBJ2-7
TGTGCCAGCAGTCTCCGGGACTTAAGAGAGCAGTACTTC
CASSLRDLREQYF
>once|TRBD1|TRBV9|TRBJ2-7
TGTGCCAGCAGCGAAACCGGGACAGGAGCCTACGAGCAGTACTTC
CASSETGTGAYEQYF
>.|TRBD1|TRBV29-1|TRBJ2-1
TGCAGCGACGGACAGGGGCGGGATGAGCAGTTCTTC
CSDGQGRDEQFF
>.|TRBD1|TRBV27|TRBJ2-2
TGTGCCAGCAGTTCCTGGACAGGGCGCGGGGAGCTGTTTTTT
CASSSWTGRGELFF
>.|.|TRBV30|TRBJ2-3
TGTGCCTGGATTTCGCCTGGAGCGGGTACGCAGTATTTT
CAWISPGAGTQYF
>.|.|TRBV5-1|TRBJ1-2
TGCGCCAGCAGCCCGGGTTCGGGGGGCGATGGCTACACCTTC
CASSPGSGGDGYTF
>.|TRBD1|TRBV7-6|TRBJ2-1
TGTGCCAGCAGCCCGGGACAGGGGGGATACAATGAGCAGTTCTTC
CASSPGQGGYNEQFF
>.|.|TRBV9|TRBJ2-1
TGTGCCAGCAGCGTAGTGGACAACAATGAGCAGTTCTTC
CASSVVDNNEQFF
>.|TRBD2|TRBV27|TRBJ2-7
TGTGCCAGCAGTTTATCAGCGGGGGCTCATTGGGAGCAGTACTTC
CASSLSAGAHWEQYF
>.|TRBD1|TRBV11-2|TRBJ2-5
TGTGCCAGCAGCTTAGTAGACAGGGGGTGGGAGACCCAGTACTTC
CASSLVDRGWETQYF
>few|TRBD1|TRBV5-1|TRBJ1-1
TGCGCCAGCAGCCTACGGACAGGGAACACTGAAGCTTTCTTT
CASSLRTGNTEAFF
>.|.|TRBV4-1|TRBJ2-3
TGCGCCAGCAGCCAATGGCGGGGCACAGATACGCAGTATTTT
CASSQWRGTDTQYF
>few|.|TRBV7-9|TRBJ1-2
TGTGCCAGCAGCTTAGAGAACAGCCTCCTCTATGGCTACACCTTC
CASSLENSLLYGYTF
>.|.|TRBV5-6|TRBJ1-2
TGTGCCAGCAGCCCGGACAGCCCGACTCCCTATGGCTACACCTTC
CASSPDSPTPYGYTF
>.|.|TRBV6-1|TRBJ1-4
TGTGCCAGCAGGGACGGAGGGGCCAGGGAAAAACTGTTTTTT
CASRDGGAREKLFF
>once|.|TRBV2|TRBJ2-5
TGTGCCAGCAAGTTTCAGATTCAAGAGACCCAGTACTTC
CASKFQIQETQYF
>.|TRBD1|TRBV5-6|TRBJ1-2
TGTGCCAGCAGTGAACAGGGGTGGCATGGCTACACCTTC
CASSEQGWHGYTF
>.|.|TRBV5-4|TRBJ2-3
TGTGCCAGCAGCCCGGCGACTACTCGAGGCACAGATACGCAGTATTTT
CASSPATTRGTDTQYF
>once|.|TRBV19|TRBJ1-5
TGTGCCAGTAGTATTGTGGCAGAAATCAATCAGCCCCAGCATTTT
CASSIVAEINQPQHF
>few|TRBD1|TRBV6-1|TRBJ2-7
TGTGCCAGCAGTGAAGATGACAGGGTCTCCTACGAGCAGTACTTC
CASSEDDRVSYEQYF
>few|.|TRBV5-1|TRBJ1-1
TGCGCCAGCAGCTGGCGGGGGTTCAGGAACACTGAAGCTTTCTTT
CASSWRGFRNTEAFF
>few|.|TRBV18|TRBJ2-7
TGTGCCAGCTCACCCCCGCAGGGCTACGAGCAGTACTTC
CASSPPQGYEQYF
>.|TRBD1|TRBV19|TRBJ1-5
TGTGCCAGTCAGGACGGGACAGGGTTCTATCAGCCCCAGCATTTT
CASQDGTGFYQPQHF
>.|TRBD2|TRBV7-2|TRBJ2-3
TGTGCCAGCAGCTGGGGGGGGGACCCCAGCACAGATACGCAGTATTTT
CASSWGGDPSTDTQYF
>.|TRBD2|TRBV9|TRBJ2-3
TGTGCCAGCAACGGTGGGCTAGCGGGGGGAATCACAGATACGCAGTATTTT
CASNGGLAGGITDTQYF
>once|.|TRBV2|TRBJ2-3
TGTGCCAGCAATACTAGGGCAGATACGCAGTATTTT
CASNTRADTQYF